This TCR beta chain was sequenced in a study of T cell responses to AZD1222 COVID-19 vaccine. The germline V and J ends were trimmed by 8 bases and 3 bases, with 14 bases remaining between them. CDR3 size: 13 residues. The data were produced by immunoSEQ multiplex PCR, yet TCRdb's version contains in-frame clones alone and is incomplete. The sample includes about 70,000 clones, roughly 85% of them seen just once. The sample was peripheral blood, taken on day 0 of AZD1222 vaccination. The V call is TRBV12-3 or TRBV12-4, the J call TRBJ2-7, with D unresolved. The receptor's source is an adult in good health. The CDR3 spells CASSAAVYYEQYF. Written as DNA, the CDR3 is TGTGCCAGCTCGGCAGCCGTATACTACGAGCAGTACTTC.